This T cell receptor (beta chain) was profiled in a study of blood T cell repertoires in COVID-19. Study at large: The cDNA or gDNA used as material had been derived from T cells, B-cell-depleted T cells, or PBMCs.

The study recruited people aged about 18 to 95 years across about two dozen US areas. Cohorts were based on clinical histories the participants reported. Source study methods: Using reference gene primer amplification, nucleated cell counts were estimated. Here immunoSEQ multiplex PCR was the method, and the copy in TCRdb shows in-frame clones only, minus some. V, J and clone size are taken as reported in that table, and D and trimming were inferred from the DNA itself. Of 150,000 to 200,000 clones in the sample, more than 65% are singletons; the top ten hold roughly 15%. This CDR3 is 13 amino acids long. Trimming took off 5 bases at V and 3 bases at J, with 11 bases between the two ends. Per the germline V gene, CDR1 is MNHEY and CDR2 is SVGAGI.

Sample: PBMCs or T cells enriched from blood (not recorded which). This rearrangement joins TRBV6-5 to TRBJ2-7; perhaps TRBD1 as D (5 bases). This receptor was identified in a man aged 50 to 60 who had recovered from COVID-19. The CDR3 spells CASSLTDHYEQYF. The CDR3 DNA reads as TGTGCCAGCAGTCTGACAGATCACTACGAGCAGTACTTC.